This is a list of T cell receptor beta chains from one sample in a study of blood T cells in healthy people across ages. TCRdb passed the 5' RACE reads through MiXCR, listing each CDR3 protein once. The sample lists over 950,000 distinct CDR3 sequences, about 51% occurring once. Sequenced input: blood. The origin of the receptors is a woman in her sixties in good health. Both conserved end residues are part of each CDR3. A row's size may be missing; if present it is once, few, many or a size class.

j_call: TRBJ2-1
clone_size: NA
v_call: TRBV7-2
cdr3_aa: CASSPFVLEWQFF

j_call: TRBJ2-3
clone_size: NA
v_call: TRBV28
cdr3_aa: CASSYAAAASGGTDTQYF

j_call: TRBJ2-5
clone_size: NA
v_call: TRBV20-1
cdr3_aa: CSASSRTRVEQYF

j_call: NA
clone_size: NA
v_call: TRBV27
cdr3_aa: CASSLDGSTGEQYF

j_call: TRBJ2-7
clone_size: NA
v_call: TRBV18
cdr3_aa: CASSGNVVTYEQYF

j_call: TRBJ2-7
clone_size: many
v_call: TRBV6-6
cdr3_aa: CASSTQSAKTYEQYF

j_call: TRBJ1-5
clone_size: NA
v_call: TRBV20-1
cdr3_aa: CSARSRSNQPQHF

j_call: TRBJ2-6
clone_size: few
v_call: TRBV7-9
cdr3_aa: CASSFTPYGGYGANVLTF

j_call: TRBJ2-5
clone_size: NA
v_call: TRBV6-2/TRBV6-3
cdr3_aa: CASRLSGREETQYF

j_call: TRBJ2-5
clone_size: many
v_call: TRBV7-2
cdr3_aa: CASSRGTSGQETQYF

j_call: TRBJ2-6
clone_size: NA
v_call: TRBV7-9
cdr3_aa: CASSLGNRGSAGANVLTF

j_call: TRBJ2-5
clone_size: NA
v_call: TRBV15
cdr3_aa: CATSRDPSAQETQYF

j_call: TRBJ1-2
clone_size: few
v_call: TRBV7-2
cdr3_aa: CASSQDRGYGYTF

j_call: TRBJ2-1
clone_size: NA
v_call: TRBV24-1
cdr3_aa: CATSDSRLFSGGTYNEQFF

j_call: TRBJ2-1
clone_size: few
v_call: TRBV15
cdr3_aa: CATSRGRREGDEQFF

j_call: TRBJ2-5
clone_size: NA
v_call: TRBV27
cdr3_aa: CASSSRERDQETQYF

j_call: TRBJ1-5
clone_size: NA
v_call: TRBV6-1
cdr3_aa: CAGNQGLRYQPQHF

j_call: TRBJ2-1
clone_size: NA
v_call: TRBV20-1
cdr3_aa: CSARGVSGGSSYNEQFF

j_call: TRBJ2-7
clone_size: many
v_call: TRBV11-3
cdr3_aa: CASSRSGRVHEQYF

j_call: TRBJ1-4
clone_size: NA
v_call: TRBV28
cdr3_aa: CASSPSRGINEKLFF

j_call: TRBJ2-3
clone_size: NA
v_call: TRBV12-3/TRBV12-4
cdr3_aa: CASSRKFEGYTQYF

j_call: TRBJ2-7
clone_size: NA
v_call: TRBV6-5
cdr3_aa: CASSYSTASYEQYF

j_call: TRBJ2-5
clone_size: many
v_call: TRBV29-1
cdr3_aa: CSVEEWGQTRGTQYF

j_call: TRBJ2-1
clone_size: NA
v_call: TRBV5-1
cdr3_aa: CASSSRQGGYNEQFF

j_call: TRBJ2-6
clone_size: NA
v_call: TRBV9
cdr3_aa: CASSETRTGANVLTF

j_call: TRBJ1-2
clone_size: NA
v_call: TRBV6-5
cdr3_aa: CASRKPQEGHYGYTF

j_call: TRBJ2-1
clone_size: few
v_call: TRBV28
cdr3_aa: CASSFAPTAPTPFF

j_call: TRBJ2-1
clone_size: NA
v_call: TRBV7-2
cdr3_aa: CASSLRGTGGAYNEQFF

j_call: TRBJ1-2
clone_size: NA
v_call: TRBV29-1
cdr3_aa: CSARSDGYTF

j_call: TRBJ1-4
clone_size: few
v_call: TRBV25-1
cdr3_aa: CASSVLGGDEKLFF

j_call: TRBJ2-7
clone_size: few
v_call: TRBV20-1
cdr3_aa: CSASLILVSEQYF

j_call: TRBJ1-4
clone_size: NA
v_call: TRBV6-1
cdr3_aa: CASRLTGGRATNEKLFF

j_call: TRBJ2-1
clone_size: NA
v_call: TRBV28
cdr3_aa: CASSEGAGLAVYNEQFF

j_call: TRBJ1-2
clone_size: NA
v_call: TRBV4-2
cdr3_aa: CASSQSMTGDIYGYTF

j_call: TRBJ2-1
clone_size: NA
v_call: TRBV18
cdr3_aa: CASSPPGSGRGAYNEQFF

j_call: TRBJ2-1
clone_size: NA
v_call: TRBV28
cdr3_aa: CASSSAWDSARLNEQFF

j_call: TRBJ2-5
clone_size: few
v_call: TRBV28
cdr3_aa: CASSPGLAGRETQYF